This T cell receptor (beta chain) is drawn from a study of early T cells in non-severe SARS-CoV-2 infection. Study-level information: With bulk RNA from unsorted whole blood as input, sequencing yielded unpaired chains. General observations from the study: VDJdb-based matching was biased toward anti-spike CD8 responses and missed private and CD4 specificities.

In the library, individual cDNA molecules carried attached unique molecular identifiers. TCRdb re-called the 5' RACE reads with MiXCR, one entry per CDR3 protein. Of tens of thousands of distinct CDR3 sequences in the sample, over 10% were seen once. Many counts were recorded for this clonotype. Antigen unknown. Sequencing was done on a sample of whole blood. This clonotype was sampled from an adult who was a healthcare worker with PCR-confirmed SARS-CoV-2 infection or an uninfected control (not recorded which).

CDR3 loop: CASSQVVGANANTGELFF. The CDR3 DNA reads as TGCGCCAGCAGCCAAGTTGTAGGTGCCAACGCGAACACCGGGGAGCTGTTTTTT. This rearrangement joins TRBV4-3 to TRBJ2-2; D gene uncertain. Germline CDR1 LGHNA, CDR2 YSLEER. The CDR3 spans 18 residues. The ends were cut back, 1 base at V and 0 bases at J, with 15 bases in the middle.